This T cell receptor beta chain was captured in a study of blood T cell repertoires in COVID-19. Germline CDR1 MDHEN, CDR2 SYDVKM. V dropped 3 bases and J dropped 4 bases, with 15 bases sitting between them. The length of the CDR3 is 15 residues. Measured with immunoSEQ multiplex PCR; TCRdb has only the in-frame clones, and not every one. The sample yields some 200,000 clones, almost 80% seen once. J is TRBJ2-5 and V is TRBV28; D is unresolved. Sequences were obtained from PBMCs or T cells enriched from blood (not recorded which). This receptor was obtained from a woman aged 50 to 60 who had recovered from COVID-19. In DNA, the CDR3 is TGTGCCAGCAGTTTGAGAGCGTCATACGGAGAGACCCAGTACTTC. Its translation is CASSLRASYGETQYF.